A selection of T cell receptor beta chains follows, all from one sample in a study of Ad26.COV2.S vaccination and SARS-CoV-2 variants. Clones were read by immunoSEQ multiplex PCR, and TCRdb kept only the in-frame ones, dropping some. The table records under 500,000 clones, approximately 90% of them present only once. The sample in question was peripheral blood, obtained in a trial of Ad26.COV2.S vaccine versus placebo. These receptor sequences come from a person aged 18-65 years who received the Ad26.COV2.S COVID-19 vaccine or a placebo. The CDR3 runs from the conserved cysteine through the conserved F or W. Each record gives: J gene, V gene, clone size, D gene, CDR3 protein, CDR3 DNA. The D gene is left open where the match is weak. Not all rows give a size; the values are once, few, many and, for expanded clones, a class.

TRBJ2-1,TRBV29-1,NA,TRBD2,CSAAGGRSYNEQFF,TGCAGCGCCGCGGGGGGTCGCTCCTACAATGAGCAGTTCTTC
TRBJ1-3,TRBV3-1/TRBV3-2,few,NA,CASSSGASGNTIYF,TGTGCCAGCAGCTCCGGGGCCTCTGGAAACACCATATATTTT
TRBJ2-1,TRBV19,NA,TRBD2,CASQMAGGSYNEQFF,TGTGCCAGCCAAATGGCGGGGGGCTCCTACAATGAGCAGTTCTTC
TRBJ2-3,TRBV28,NA,TRBD2,CASRPRGGGTDTQYF,TGTGCCAGCAGGCCCCGGGGGGGCGGAACAGATACGCAGTATTTT
TRBJ2-3,TRBV7-2,once,TRBD2,CASSLSGASDTQYF,TGTGCCAGCAGCCTTAGCGGGGCCTCAGATACGCAGTATTTT
TRBJ2-5,TRBV18,NA,TRBD1,CASSQDRGYQETQYF,TGTGCCAGCTCACAGGACAGGGGGTACCAAGAGACCCAGTACTTC
TRBJ1-4,TRBV15,NA,NA,CATSSYTGPFNEKLFF,TGTGCCACCAGCAGCTATACAGGGCCCTTCAATGAAAAACTGTTTTTT
TRBJ2-7,TRBV7-2,NA,TRBD1,CASSLTGGSYEQYF,TGTGCCAGCAGCCTTACAGGGGGCTCCTACGAGCAGTACTTC
TRBJ1-2,TRBV4-1,NA,TRBD1,CASSRGQGDYGYTF,TGCGCCAGCAGCCGCGGACAGGGAGACTATGGCTACACCTTC
TRBJ1-1,TRBV19,NA,NA,CASSMPGNTEAFF,TGTGCCAGTAGTATGCCGGGGAACACTGAAGCTTTCTTT
TRBJ2-3,TRBV20-1,NA,NA,CSALRDTQYF,TGCAGTGCTCTCAGGGATACGCAGTATTTT
TRBJ1-5,TRBV25-1,NA,TRBD1,CASSANGQGYQPQHF,TGTGCCAGCAGTGCGAACGGACAGGGATATCAGCCCCAGCATTTT
TRBJ1-2,TRBV18,NA,NA,CASSPRRQSEYGYTF,TGTGCCAGCTCACCTCGGAGGCAGAGCGAATATGGCTACACCTTC
TRBJ1-1,TRBV9,NA,NA,CASSHGPEYQITEAFF,TGTGCCAGCAGCCACGGACCTGAATATCAAATCACTGAAGCTTTCTTT
TRBJ2-3,TRBV24-1,NA,NA,CATSDLRGSGTDTQYF,TGTGCCACCAGTGATTTGAGAGGGTCAGGCACAGATACGCAGTATTTT
TRBJ2-7,TRBV6-6,NA,TRBD2,CASGETSGNHEQYF,TGTGCCAGCGGGGAGACTAGCGGGAATCACGAGCAGTACTTC
TRBJ1-6,TRBV2,NA,TRBD1,CASSVGQGAVDSPLHF,TGTGCCAGCAGTGTCGGACAGGGGGCCGTTGATTCACCCCTCCACTTT
TRBJ1-1,TRBV9,NA,NA,CASGARGSDTEAFF,TGTGCCAGCGGGGCCCGGGGTTCGGACACTGAAGCTTTCTTT
TRBJ2-7,TRBV10-3,NA,TRBD2,CAISGSGGAYEQYF,TGTGCCATCAGTGGTAGCGGGGGGGCCTACGAGCAGTACTTC
TRBJ1-5,TRBV19,NA,TRBD1,CASSGQGHQPQHF,TGTGCCAGTAGTGGACAGGGGCACCAGCCCCAGCATTTT
TRBJ2-7,TRBV6-2/TRBV6-3,NA,TRBD2,CASSYGTTYEQYF,TGTGCCAGCAGTTACGGGACTACCTACGAGCAGTACTTC
TRBJ2-1,TRBV5-1,NA,NA,CASSLDNSYNEQFF,TGCGCCAGCAGCTTAGACAACTCCTACAATGAGCAGTTCTTC
TRBJ2-3,TRBV28,NA,TRBD1,CASRYGTVLINTDTQYF,TGTGCCAGCAGGTACGGGACAGTCCTGATCAACACAGATACGCAGTATTTT
TRBJ2-4,TRBV7-2,NA,TRBD1,CASTRTGGAGDIQYF,TGTGCCAGCACAAGGACAGGGGGCGCAGGGGACATTCAGTACTTC
TRBJ1-5,TRBV12-5,NA,TRBD1,CASGGETGVRNQPQHF,TGTGCTAGTGGGGGAGAGACAGGGGTCAGGAATCAGCCCCAGCATTTT
TRBJ2-7,TRBV2,NA,NA,CASSVVRAYEQYF,TGTGCCAGCAGTGTTGTCAGGGCCTACGAGCAGTACTTC
TRBJ2-5,TRBV5-8,NA,NA,CACRRYQETQYF,TGTGCCTGTAGGCGGTACCAAGAGACCCAGTACTTC